A single sample is the source of the 4 T cell receptor beta chains below, sequenced in a study of response to subunit inactivated influenza vaccine. MiXCR, run by TCRdb on the RT-PCR reads, gives a single entry per CDR3 protein. This table has approximately 700,000 distinct CDR3 sequences, about a sixth appearing once. This material consisted of PBMCs from blood, taken 12 days after vaccination. These receptors were collected from a man over 45 who received an inactivated influenza vaccine.

This chain links TRBV27 with TRBJ2-6; 9 bases agree with TRBD1. The ends lost 5 bases at V and 0 bases at J; junction bases unmatched: 17. Germline values: CDR1 MNHEY, CDR2 SMNVEV (reference sequence). This CDR3 has 21 amino acids. The CDR3 region has the DNA TGTGCCAGCAGTCCGCTCCCCGGGACAGGGTCCCCTCTCTCTGGGGCCAACGTCCTGACTTTC. This codes for CASSPLPGTGSPLSGANVLTF. Full variable domain (remainder filled in from reference TRBV27 and TRBJ2-6): EAQVTQNPRYLITVTGKKLTVTCSQNMNHEYMSWYRQDPGLGLRQIYYSMNVEVTDKGDVPEGYKVSRKEKRNFPLILESPSPNQTSLYFCASSPLPGTGSPLSGANVLTFGAGSRLTVL.

This clonotype was observed a handful of times. CDR3 DNA sequence: TGTGCCAGCAGTTGGGCAGGTTTGAACACTGAAGCTTTCTTT. Translation: CASSWAGLNTEAFF. The chain joins TRBV28 to TRBJ1-1; D is unresolved. The CDR3 extends over 14 amino acids. Germline values: CDR1 MDHEN, CDR2 SYDVKM. Trimming removed 4 bases at V and 0 bases at J, with 9 bases between.

V is TRBV5-4 and J is TRBJ1-1, with 7 bases that match TRBD1. With V trimmed by 4 bases and J by 5 bases, 8 bases remained unmatched. Per the germline V gene, CDR1 is SGHNT and CDR2 is YYREEE (reference sequence). The CDR3 sequence is 14 residues long. CDR3 nucleotides: TGTGCCAGCAGCAATCAGGGGGTGCGGACTGAAGCTTTCTTT. Translation gives CASSNQGVRTEAFF.

The genes are TRBV29-1 and TRBJ1-1; D uncertain. Germline CDR1 SQVTM, CDR2 ANQGSEA. V dropped 0 bases and J dropped 7 bases, with 9 bases sitting between them. CDR3 length: 12 amino acids. This CDR3 reads CSVEEAIREAFF. The CDR3 nucleotides are TGCAGCGTTGAAGAGGCGATTCGTGAAGCTTTCTTT.